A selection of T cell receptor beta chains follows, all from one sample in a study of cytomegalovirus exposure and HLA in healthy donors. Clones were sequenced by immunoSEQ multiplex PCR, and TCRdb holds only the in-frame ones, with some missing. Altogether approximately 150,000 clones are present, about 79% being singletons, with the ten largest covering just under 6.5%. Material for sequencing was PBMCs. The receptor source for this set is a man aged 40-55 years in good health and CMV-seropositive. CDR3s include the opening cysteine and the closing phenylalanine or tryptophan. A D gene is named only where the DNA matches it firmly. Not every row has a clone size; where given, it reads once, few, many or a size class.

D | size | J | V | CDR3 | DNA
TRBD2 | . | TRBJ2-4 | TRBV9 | CASSVSSGNGNIQYF | TGTGCCAGCAGCGTTTCTAGCGGGAATGGAAACATTCAGTACTTC
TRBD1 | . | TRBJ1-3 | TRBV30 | CAWSGIQGAGNTIYF | TGTGCCTGGAGTGGAATACAGGGGGCCGGAAACACCATATATTTT
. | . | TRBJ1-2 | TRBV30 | CAWSNYMGGYTF | TGTGCCTGGAGTAATTACATGGGCGGCTACACCTTC
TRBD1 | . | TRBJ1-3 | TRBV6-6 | CASSGGQGAIENTIYF | TGTGCCAGCAGTGGGGGACAGGGTGCAATAGAAAACACCATATATTTT
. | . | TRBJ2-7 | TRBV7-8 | CASSSWGGGKTYEQYF | TGTGCCAGCAGCTCTTGGGGGGGCGGGAAGACCTACGAGCAGTACTTC
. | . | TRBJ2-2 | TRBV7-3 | CASSSLFRGGELFF | TGTGCCAGCAGCTCCTTATTTCGGGGCGGGGAGCTGTTTTTT
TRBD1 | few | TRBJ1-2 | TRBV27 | CASSLSRTGALNGYTF | TGTGCCAGCAGTTTATCACGGACAGGGGCGTTAAATGGCTACACCTTC
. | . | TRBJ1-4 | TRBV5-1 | CASSPGGVATNEKLFF | TGCGCCAGCAGCCCCGGAGGGGTTGCAACTAATGAAAAACTGTTTTTT
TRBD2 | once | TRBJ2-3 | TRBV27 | CASSSGLAGRDTQYF | TGTGCCAGCAGTTCGGGACTAGCGGGACGAGATACGCAGTATTTT
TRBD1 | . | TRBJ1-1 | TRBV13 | CASSSRKQGSTEAFF | TGTGCCAGCAGCTCCCGCAAACAGGGGAGCACTGAAGCTTTCTTT
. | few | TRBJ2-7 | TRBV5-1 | CASSAGSSYEQYF | TGCGCCAGCAGCGCTGGTAGCTCCTACGAGCAGTACTTC
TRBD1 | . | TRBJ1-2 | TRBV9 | CASSVGGQGVGGYTF | TGTGCCAGCAGCGTAGGTGGACAGGGCGTTGGCGGCTACACCTTC
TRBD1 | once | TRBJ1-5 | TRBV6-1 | CASSGRSRGEYEAQHF | TGTGCCAGCAGTGGAAGGAGCAGGGGGGAATATGAGGCCCAGCATTTT
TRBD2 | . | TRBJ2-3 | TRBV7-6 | CASSAASGSLTDTQYF | TGTGCCAGCAGCGCTGCTAGCGGGAGTCTCACAGATACGCAGTATTTT
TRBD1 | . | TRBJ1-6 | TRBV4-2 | CASNLGQGNSPLHF | TGTGCCAGCAACTTAGGACAGGGGAATTCACCCCTCCACTTT
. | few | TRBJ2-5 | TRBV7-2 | CASSLAFFRAEETQYF | TGTGCCAGCAGCTTAGCTTTTTTTAGAGCGGAAGAGACCCAGTACTTC
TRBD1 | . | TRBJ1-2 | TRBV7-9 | CASSSMETGDYGYTF | TGTGCCAGCAGCTCTATGGAGACAGGGGACTATGGCTACACCTTC
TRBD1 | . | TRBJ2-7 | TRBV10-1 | CASSEGTGFYEQYF | TGCGCCAGCAGTGAGGGGACAGGGTTTTACGAGCAGTACTTC
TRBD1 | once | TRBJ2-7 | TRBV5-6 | CASSFWAGGSYEQYF | TGTGCCAGCAGCTTTTGGGCAGGGGGTTCCTACGAGCAGTACTTC
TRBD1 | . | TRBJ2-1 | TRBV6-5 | CASSRQGNEQFF | TGTGCCAGCAGTCGACAGGGAAATGAGCAGTTCTTC